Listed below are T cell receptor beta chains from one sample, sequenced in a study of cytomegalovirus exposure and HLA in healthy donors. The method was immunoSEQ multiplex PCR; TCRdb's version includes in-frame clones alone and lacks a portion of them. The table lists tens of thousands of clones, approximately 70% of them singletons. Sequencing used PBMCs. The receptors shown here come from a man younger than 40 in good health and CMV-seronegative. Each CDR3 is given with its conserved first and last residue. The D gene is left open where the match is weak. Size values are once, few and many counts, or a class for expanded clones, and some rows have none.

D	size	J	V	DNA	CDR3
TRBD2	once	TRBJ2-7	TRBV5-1	TGCGCCAGCAGCTCAAGACTAGCCGGCGACGAGCAGTACTTC	CASSSRLAGDEQYF
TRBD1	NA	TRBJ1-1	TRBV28	TGTGCCAGCAGCTCTCCGGGACAGGGGGGGACTGAAGCTTTCTTT	CASSSPGQGGTEAFF
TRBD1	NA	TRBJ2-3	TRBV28	TGTGCCAGCAGCCCTAGGGGGCCAGGGACAGGGGACACAGATACGCAGTATTTT	CASSPRGPGTGDTDTQYF
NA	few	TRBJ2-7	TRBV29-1	TGCAGCGTCGCCACTAGTGGTGGTGCCTACGAGCAGTACTTC	CSVATSGGAYEQYF
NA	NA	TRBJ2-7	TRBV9	TGTGCCAGCAGCGTAGGACAGTCCTACGAGCAGTACTTC	CASSVGQSYEQYF
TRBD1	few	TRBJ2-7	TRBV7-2	TGTGCCAGCAGCTTAGTCGGACAGGGCGGGTACGAGCAGTACTTC	CASSLVGQGGYEQYF
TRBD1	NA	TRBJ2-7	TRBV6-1	TGTGCCGGCCGGACAGGGGCTAGCTACGAGCAGTACTTC	CAGRTGASYEQYF
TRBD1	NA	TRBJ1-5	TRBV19	TGTGCCAGTCGAGTGACAGGGGCTGACCAGCCCCAGCATTTT	CASRVTGADQPQHF
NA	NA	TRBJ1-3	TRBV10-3	TGTGCCATCATGGCAGGCGCTTCCTCTGGAAACACCATATATTTT	CAIMAGASSGNTIYF
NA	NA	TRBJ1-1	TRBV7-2	TGTGCCAGCAACGGGTCGGGTGGGGCTTTCTTT	CASNGSGGAFF
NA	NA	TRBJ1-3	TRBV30	TGTGCCTGGGGAGCCGGGGGCACCATATATTTT	CAWGAGGTIYF
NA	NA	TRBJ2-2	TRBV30	TGTGCCTGGAGTGTAAGGGTTAGGCAGGGAAACACCGGGGAGCTGTTTTTT	CAWSVRVRQGNTGELFF
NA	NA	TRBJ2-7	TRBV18	TGTGCCAGCTCACCAACGGGTTACGAGCAGTACTTC	CASSPTGYEQYF
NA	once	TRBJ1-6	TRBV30	TGTGCCTGGAGTGTTGGAAGGGGGAGTTCACCCCTCCACTTT	CAWSVGRGSSPLHF
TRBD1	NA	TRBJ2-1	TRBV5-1	TGCGCCAGCAGCTTGGGGCAGGGGGCGGGTTACAATGAGCAGTTCTTC	CASSLGQGAGYNEQFF
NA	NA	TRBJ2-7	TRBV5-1	TGCGCCAGCAGCTTGGGTCAATGGCAGGGGATGAGGAACGAGCAGTACTTC	CASSLGQWQGMRNEQYF
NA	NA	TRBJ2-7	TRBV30	TGTGCCTGGAGTGTAAGTTATGGGAGCTCCTACGAGCAGTACTTC	CAWSVSYGSSYEQYF
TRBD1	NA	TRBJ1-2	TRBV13	TGTGCCAGCAGCCCGGGACAGGGGGCGGAGGGCTACACCTTC	CASSPGQGAEGYTF
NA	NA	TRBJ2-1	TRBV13	TGTGCCAGCAGCCCCCTGGAGGGCCTCTCCTACAATGAGCAGTTCTTC	CASSPLEGLSYNEQFF
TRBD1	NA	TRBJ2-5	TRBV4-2	TGTGCCAGCAGCCCGGGAATGGACAGGGGTTGGGAGACCCAGTACTTC	CASSPGMDRGWETQYF
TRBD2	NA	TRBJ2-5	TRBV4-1	TGCGCCAGCAGCCCCAGTCCCGGACTAGCGGGAGAAGAGACCCAGTACTTC	CASSPSPGLAGEETQYF
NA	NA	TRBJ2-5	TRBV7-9	TGTGCCAGCAGCATAAACCTCTGGCTAGCCCCCCGTGAGACCCAGTACTTC	CASSINLWLAPRETQYF
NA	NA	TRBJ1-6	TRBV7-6	TGTGCCAGCAGCTTAGACAGTGAATCACCCCTCCACTTT	CASSLDSESPLHF